Listed below are T cell receptor beta chains from one sample, sequenced in a study of cytomegalovirus exposure and HLA in healthy donors. Produced via immunoSEQ multiplex PCR; TCRdb's table is partial and in-frame only. The table has 120,000 to 150,000 clones, under 70% seen once. Material: PBMCs. Receptors were obtained from a woman in her sixties or seventies in good health and CMV-seronegative. The CDR3 runs from the conserved cysteine through the conserved F or W. A D gene is named only where the DNA matches it firmly. Some rows have no size entry. The others give once, few or many, or a class for an expanded clone.

>TRBV15|-|-|TRBJ2-2
CATSRGGGANTGELFF
TGTGCCACCAGCCGTGGGGGGGGCGCGAACACCGGGGAGCTGTTTTTT
>TRBV18|once|TRBD1|TRBJ1-2
CASSFIRDSAVLPYGYTF
TGTGCCAGCTCATTCATCCGGGACAGCGCAGTTCTACCCTATGGCTACACCTTC
>TRBV6-1|-|TRBD1|TRBJ2-7
CASRRQGGARYEQYF
TGTGCCAGCAGGAGACAGGGGGGGGCCAGGTACGAGCAGTACTTC
>TRBV5-1|-|TRBD1|TRBJ1-3
CASSLMGQGGGRDTIYF
TGCGCCAGCAGCTTGATGGGACAGGGAGGAGGTCGCGACACCATATATTTT
>TRBV28|-|TRBD2|TRBJ2-1
CASSVTSGRANEQFF
TGTGCCAGCAGTGTGACTAGCGGGAGGGCCAATGAGCAGTTCTTC
>TRBV19|few|TRBD2|TRBJ2-3
CASSPTSGSTDTQYF
TGTGCCAGTAGCCCTACTAGCGGGAGCACAGATACGCAGTATTTT
>TRBV4-1|-|-|TRBJ1-2
CASSQQGWMRYGYTF
TGCGCCAGCAGCCAACAGGGCTGGATGAGGTATGGCTACACCTTC
>TRBV10-3|-|TRBD2|TRBJ2-7
CAISDPGLADSSYEQYF
TGTGCCATCAGTGACCCTGGACTAGCGGACTCATCATACGAGCAGTACTTC
>TRBV19|-|-|TRBJ2-5
CASSKGQGQGETQYF
TGTGCCAGTAGTAAGGGGCAGGGGCAGGGGGAGACCCAGTACTTC
>TRBV6-1|-|TRBD2|TRBJ2-3
CASSALLAGGSNTDTQYF
TGTGCCAGCAGTGCCCTCCTAGCGGGGGGCTCTAACACAGATACGCAGTATTTT
>TRBV7-8|-|TRBD1|TRBJ2-7
CASSFLNRDRGGEQYF
TGTGCCAGCAGCTTCCTAAACCGGGACAGGGGAGGCGAGCAGTACTTC
>TRBV7-2|-|TRBD2|TRBJ2-7
CASSSSGLAGLGRYF
TGTGCCAGCAGCTCGTCGGGACTAGCGGGACTAGGACGTTACTTC
>TRBV6-1|few|TRBD1|TRBJ2-7
CASTGGTGGWEQYF
TGTGCCAGCACCGGGGGGACAGGGGGCTGGGAGCAGTACTTC
>TRBV5-1|-|TRBD1|TRBJ2-3
CASSLGTGASTDTQYF
TGCGCCAGCAGCTTGGGAACAGGGGCTAGCACAGATACGCAGTATTTT
>TRBV5-1|-|TRBD1|TRBJ2-3
CASSLDKQGAKGDTQYF
TGCGCCAGCAGCTTGGATAAACAGGGGGCGAAGGGAGATACGCAGTATTTT
>TRBV14|-|-|TRBJ1-1
CASSQLPGAYFF
TGTGCCAGCAGCCAACTCCCGGGAGCCTATTTCTTT
>TRBV7-3|-|TRBD2|TRBJ2-1
CASSLTSGAGNEQFF
TGTGCCAGCAGCTTAACTAGCGGGGCCGGCAATGAGCAGTTCTTC
>TRBV19|-|TRBD2|TRBJ2-3
CASSIPGTSGGVTDTQYF
TGTGCCAGTAGTATCCCCGGGACTAGCGGGGGGGTGACAGATACGCAGTATTTT
>TRBV5-1|-|TRBD2|TRBJ2-7
CASSLAGRREGREQYF
TGCGCCAGCAGCTTGGCCGGGCGGCGGGAGGGAAGGGAGCAGTACTTC
>TRBV5-1|-|-|TRBJ1-2
CASSPETVNYGYTF
TGCGCCAGCAGCCCCGAGACAGTCAACTATGGCTACACCTTC
>TRBV5-1|-|TRBD1|TRBJ2-1
CASSRTGEYNEQFF
TGCGCCAGCAGCCGGACAGGAGAATACAATGAGCAGTTCTTC
>TRBV15|-|TRBD1|TRBJ2-5
CATSGQGAGETQYF
TGTGCCACCAGCGGACAGGGGGCAGGAGAGACCCAGTACTTC
>TRBV4-1|-|TRBD1|TRBJ2-2
CASSQQRDRGRTGELFF
TGCGCCAGCAGCCAACAACGGGACAGGGGGCGCACCGGGGAGCTGTTTTTT
>TRBV4-1|once|TRBD2|TRBJ2-1
CASSQVPGGEQFF
TGCGCCAGCAGCCAAGTCCCGGGAGGTGAGCAGTTCTTC